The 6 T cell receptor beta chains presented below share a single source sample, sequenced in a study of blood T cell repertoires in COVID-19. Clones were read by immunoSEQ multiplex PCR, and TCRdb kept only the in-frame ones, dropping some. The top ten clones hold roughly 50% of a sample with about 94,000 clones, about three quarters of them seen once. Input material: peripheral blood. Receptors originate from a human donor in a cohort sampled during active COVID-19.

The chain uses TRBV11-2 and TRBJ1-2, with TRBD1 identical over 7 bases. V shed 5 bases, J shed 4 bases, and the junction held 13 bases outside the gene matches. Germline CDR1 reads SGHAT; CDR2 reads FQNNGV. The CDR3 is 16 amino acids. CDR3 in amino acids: CASSAEGGQPIYGYTF. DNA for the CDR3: TGTGCCAGCAGCGCAGAGGGGGGACAGCCGATCTATGGCTACACCTTC.

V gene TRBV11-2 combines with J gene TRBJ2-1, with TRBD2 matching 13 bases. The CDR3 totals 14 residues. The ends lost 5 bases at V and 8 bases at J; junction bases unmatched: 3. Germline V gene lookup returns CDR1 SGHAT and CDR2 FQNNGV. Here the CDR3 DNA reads TGTGCCAGCAGCCGGACTAGCGGGAGAGATGAGCAGTTCTTC. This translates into CASSRTSGRDEQFF.

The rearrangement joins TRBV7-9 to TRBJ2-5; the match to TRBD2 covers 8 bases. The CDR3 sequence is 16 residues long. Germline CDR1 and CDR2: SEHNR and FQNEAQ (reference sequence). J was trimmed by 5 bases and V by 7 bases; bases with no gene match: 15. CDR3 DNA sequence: TGTGCCAGCACCAAGCTCTCGGGCGGGAGGAGCGAGACCCAGTACTTC. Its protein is CASTKLSGGRSETQYF.

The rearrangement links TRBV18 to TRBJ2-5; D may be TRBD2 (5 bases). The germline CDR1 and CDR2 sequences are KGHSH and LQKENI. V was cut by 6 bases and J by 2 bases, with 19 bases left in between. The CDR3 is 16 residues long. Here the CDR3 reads CASSSQRGSGQETQYF. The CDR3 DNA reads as TGTGCCAGCTCCTCGCAAAGAGGGAGTGGGCAAGAGACCCAGTACTTC.

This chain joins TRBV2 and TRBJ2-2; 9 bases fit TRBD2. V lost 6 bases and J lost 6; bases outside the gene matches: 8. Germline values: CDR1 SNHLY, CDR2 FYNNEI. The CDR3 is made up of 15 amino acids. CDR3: CASRVRGRAPGELFF. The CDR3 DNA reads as TGTGCCAGCAGGGTTCGCGGGAGGGCCCCCGGGGAGCTGTTTTTT.

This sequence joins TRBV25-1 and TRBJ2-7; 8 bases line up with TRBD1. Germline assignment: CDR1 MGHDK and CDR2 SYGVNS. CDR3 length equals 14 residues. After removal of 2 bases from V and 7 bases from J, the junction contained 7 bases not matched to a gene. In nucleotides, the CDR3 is TGTGCCAGCAGTGAACCGTGGACAGGGCGGGAGCAGTACTTC. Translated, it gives CASSEPWTGREQYF.